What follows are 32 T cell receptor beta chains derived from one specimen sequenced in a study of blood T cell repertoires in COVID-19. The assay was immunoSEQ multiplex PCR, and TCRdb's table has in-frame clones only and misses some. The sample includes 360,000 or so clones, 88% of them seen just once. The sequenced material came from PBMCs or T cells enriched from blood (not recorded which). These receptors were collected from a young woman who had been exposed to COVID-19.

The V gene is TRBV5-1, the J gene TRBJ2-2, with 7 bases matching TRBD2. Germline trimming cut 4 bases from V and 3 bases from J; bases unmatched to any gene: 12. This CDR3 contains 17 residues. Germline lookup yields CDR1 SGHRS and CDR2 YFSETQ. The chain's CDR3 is CASSPQRGGRDTGELFF. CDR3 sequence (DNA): TGCGCCAGCAGCCCCCAACGTGGGGGGAGGGACACCGGGGAGCTGTTTTTT.

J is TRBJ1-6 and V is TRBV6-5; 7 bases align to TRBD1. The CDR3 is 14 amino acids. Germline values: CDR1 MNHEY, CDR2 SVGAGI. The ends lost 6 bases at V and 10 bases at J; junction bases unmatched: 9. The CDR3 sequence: CASRTETGSSPLHF. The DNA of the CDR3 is TGTGCCAGCAGGACAGAGACAGGGTCGTCACCCCTCCACTTT.

CDR3 bases: TGTGCCAGCAGTGAAATAGATTTTAGCTCTGGAAACACCATATATTTT. Translating gives CASSEIDFSSGNTIYF. The chain employs TRBV2 and TRBJ1-3; D ambiguous. This CDR3 has 16 residues. The V end lost 2 bases, the J end lost 0 bases, and 11 bases lay between the germline ends. CDR1 is SNHLY and CDR2 is FYNNEI in the germline V gene.

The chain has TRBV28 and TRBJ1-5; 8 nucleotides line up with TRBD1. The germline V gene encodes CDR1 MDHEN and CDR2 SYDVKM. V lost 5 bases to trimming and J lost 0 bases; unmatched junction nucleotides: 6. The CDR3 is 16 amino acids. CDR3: CASSINRGFSNQPQHF. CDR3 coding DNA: TGTGCCAGCAGTATAAACAGGGGGTTTAGCAATCAGCCCCAGCATTTT.

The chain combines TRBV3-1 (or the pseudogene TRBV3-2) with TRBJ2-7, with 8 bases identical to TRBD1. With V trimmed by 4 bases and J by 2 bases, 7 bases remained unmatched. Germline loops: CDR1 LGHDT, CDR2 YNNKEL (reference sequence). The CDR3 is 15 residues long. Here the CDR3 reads CASSPQGAQAYEQYF. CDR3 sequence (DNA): TGTGCCAGCAGCCCGCAGGGGGCTCAGGCCTACGAGCAGTACTTC.

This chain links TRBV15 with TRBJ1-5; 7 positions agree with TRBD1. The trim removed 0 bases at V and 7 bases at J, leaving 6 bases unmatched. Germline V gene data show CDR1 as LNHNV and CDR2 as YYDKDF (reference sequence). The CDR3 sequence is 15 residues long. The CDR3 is CATSRDDRVGQPQHF. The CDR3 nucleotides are TGTGCCACCAGCAGAGATGACAGGGTTGGGCAGCCCCAGCATTTT.

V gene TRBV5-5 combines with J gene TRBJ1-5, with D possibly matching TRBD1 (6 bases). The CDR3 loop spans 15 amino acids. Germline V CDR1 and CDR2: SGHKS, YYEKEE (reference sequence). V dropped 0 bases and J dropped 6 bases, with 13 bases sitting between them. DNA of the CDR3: TGTGCCAGCAGCTTGGGACAAACAGGGAGTCAGCCCCAGCATTTT. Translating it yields CASSLGQTGSQPQHF.

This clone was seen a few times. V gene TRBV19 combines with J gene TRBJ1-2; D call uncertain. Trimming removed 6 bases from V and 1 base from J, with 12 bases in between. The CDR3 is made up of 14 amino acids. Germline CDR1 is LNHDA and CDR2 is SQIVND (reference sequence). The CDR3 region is CASRREGGNYGYTF. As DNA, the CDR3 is TGTGCCAGTAGGCGGGAGGGCGGTAACTATGGCTACACCTTC.

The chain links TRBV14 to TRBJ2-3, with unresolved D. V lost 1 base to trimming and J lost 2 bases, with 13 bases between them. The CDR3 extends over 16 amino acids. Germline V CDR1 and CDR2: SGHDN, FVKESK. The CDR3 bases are TGTGCCAGCAGCCAAGGATGGGTAATAGCCACAGATACGCAGTATTTT. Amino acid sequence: CASSQGWVIATDTQYF.

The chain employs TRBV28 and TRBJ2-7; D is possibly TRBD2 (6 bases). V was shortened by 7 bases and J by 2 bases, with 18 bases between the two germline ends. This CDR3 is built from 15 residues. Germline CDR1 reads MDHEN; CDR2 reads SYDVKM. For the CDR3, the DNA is TGTGCCAGCATCGGGACCGGGACGGGGGCCTACGAGCAGTACTTC. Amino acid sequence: CASIGTGTGAYEQYF.

CDR3 residues: CASSDSAGGRGDTQYF. The CDR3 region has the DNA TGTGCCAGCAGTGACTCGGCGGGAGGGCGGGGAGATACGCAGTATTTT. The V gene is TRBV6-4, the J gene TRBJ2-3; 9 bases fit TRBD2. CDR1 and CDR2 from the germline V gene are MRHNA and SNTAGT. This CDR3 contains 16 residues. V shed 0 bases and J 5 bases; nucleotides not matched to a gene: 6.

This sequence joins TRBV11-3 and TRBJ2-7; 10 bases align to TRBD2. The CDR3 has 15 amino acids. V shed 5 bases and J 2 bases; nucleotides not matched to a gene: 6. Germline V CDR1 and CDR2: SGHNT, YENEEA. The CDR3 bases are TGTGCCAGCAGCCCAACTAGCGGGGCCACCTACGAGCAGTACTTC. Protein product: CASSPTSGATYEQYF.

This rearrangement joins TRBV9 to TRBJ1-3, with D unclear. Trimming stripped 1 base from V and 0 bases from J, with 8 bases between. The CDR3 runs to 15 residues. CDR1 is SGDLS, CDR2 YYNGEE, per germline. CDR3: CASSVYGISGNTIYF. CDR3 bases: TGTGCCAGCAGCGTATACGGTATCTCTGGAAACACCATATATTTT.

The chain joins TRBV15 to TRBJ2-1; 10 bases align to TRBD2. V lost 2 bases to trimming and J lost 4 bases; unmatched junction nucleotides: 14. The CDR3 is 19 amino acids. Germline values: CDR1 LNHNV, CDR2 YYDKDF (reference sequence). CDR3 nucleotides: TGTGCCACCAGCAGACAAAAGCTTGAACTAGCGGGACGATACAATGAGCAGTTCTTC. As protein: CATSRQKLELAGRYNEQFF.

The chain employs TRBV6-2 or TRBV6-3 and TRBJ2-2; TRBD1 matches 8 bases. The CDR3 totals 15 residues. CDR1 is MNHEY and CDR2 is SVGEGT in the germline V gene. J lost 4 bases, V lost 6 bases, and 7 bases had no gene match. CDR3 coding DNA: TGTGCCAGCAGCAGGGGGCATAAGGGCACCGGGGAGCTGTTTTTT. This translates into CASSRGHKGTGELFF.

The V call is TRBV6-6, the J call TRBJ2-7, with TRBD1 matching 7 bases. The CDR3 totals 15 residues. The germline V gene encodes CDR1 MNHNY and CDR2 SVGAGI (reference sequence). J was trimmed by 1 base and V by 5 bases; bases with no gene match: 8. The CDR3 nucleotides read TGTGCCAGCAGTCCCCCGGGACAGATATCCTACGAGCAGTACTTC. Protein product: CASSPPGQISYEQYF.

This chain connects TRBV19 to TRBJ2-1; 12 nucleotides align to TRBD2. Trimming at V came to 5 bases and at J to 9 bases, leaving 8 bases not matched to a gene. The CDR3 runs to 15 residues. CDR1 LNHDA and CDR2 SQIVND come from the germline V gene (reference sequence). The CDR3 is CASSPRLAGEVEQFF. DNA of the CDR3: TGTGCCAGTAGTCCGCGACTAGCGGGAGAGGTTGAGCAGTTCTTC.

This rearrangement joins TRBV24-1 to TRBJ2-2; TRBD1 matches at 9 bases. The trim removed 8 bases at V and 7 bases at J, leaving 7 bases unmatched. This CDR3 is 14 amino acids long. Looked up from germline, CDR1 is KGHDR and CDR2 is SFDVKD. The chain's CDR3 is CATKGTGSIGELFF. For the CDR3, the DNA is TGTGCCACCAAGGGGACAGGGAGTATCGGGGAGCTGTTTTTT.

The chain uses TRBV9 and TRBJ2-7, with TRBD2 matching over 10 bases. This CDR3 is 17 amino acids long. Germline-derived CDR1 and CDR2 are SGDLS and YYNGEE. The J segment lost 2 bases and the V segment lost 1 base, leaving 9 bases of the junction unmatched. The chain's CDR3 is CASSVTSGIPRAYEQYF. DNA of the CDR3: TGTGCCAGCAGCGTAACTAGCGGGATTCCTAGAGCCTACGAGCAGTACTTC.

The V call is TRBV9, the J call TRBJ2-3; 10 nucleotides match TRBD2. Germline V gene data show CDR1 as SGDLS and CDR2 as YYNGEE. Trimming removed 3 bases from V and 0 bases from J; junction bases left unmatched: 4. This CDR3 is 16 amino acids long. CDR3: CASSAGLAVSTDTQYF. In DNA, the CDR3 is TGTGCCAGCAGCGCTGGACTAGCGGTTAGCACAGATACGCAGTATTTT.

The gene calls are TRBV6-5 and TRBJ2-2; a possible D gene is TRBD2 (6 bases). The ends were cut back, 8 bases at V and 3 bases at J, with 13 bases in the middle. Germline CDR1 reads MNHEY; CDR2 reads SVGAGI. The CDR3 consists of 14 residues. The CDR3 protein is CASSGEAYTGELFF. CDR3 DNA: TGTGCCAGCTCGGGAGAGGCGTACACCGGGGAGCTGTTTTTT.

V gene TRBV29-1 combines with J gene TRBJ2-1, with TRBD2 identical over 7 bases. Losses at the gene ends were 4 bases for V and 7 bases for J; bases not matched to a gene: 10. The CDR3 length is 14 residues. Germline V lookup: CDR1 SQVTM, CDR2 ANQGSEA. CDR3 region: CSVVKAGERNEQFF. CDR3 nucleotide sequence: TGCAGCGTTGTTAAGGCGGGAGAGAGGAATGAGCAGTTCTTC.

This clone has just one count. As DNA, the CDR3 is TGTGCCAGCAGCCCCGGGTCCCAAGAGACCCAGTACTTC. Protein sequence: CASSPGSQETQYF. The chain carries TRBV5-8 and TRBJ2-5; D unclear. Germline V lookup: CDR1 SGHTS, CDR2 YDEGEE. The CDR3 is made up of 13 amino acids. Trimming cost V 4 bases and J 1 base, with 8 bases left between them.

CDR3 DNA sequence: TGTGCCTGGAGGGGACATGACAGACCTGAAGCTTTCTTT. Protein: CAWRGHDRPEAFF. The V and J genes are TRBV30 and TRBJ1-1, with D tentatively TRBD1 (6 bases). Trimming cost V 3 bases and J 6 bases, with 14 bases left between them. The CDR3 totals 13 residues. Germline V gene lookup returns CDR1 GTSNPN and CDR2 SVGIG (reference sequence).

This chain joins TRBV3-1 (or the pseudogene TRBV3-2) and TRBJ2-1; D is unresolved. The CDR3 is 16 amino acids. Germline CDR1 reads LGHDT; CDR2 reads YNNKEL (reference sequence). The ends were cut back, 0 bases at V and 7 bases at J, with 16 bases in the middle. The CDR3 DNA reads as TGTGCCAGCAGCCAAGATGCCCGTAGAGTATTAAATGAGCAGTTCTTC. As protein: CASSQDARRVLNEQFF.

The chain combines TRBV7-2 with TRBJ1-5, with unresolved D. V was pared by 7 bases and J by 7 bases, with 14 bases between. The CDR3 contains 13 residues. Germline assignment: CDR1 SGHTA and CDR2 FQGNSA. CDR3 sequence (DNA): TGTGCCAGCACCCTTAGCCGGGGACAGCCCCAGCATTTT. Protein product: CASTLSRGQPQHF.

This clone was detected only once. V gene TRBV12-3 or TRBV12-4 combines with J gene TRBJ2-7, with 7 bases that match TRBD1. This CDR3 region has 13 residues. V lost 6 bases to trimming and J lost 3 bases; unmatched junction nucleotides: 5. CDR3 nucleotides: TGTGCCAGCAGCCGACAGGGCTTCTACGAGCAGTACTTC. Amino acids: CASSRQGFYEQYF.

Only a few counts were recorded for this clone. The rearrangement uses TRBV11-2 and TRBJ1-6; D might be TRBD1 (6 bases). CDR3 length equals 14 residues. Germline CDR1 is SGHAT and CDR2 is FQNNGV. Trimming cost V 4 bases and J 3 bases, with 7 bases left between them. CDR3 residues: CASSSDSYNSPLHF. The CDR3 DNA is TGTGCCAGCAGCTCGGACAGCTATAATTCACCCCTCCACTTT.

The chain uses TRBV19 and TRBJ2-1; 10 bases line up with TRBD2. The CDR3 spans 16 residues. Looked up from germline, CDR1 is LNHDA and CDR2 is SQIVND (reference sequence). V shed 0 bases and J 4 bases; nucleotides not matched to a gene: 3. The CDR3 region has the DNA TGTGCCAGTAGTATAGATCCTAGCGGGAGATACAATGAGCAGTTCTTC. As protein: CASSIDPSGRYNEQFF.

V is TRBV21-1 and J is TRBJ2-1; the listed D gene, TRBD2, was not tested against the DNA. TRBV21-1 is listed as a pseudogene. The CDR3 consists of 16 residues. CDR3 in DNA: TGTGCCAGCAGCTATCCGGGACTAGCGGGAGGACTCCACCAGTTCTTC. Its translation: CASSYPGLAGGLHQFF.

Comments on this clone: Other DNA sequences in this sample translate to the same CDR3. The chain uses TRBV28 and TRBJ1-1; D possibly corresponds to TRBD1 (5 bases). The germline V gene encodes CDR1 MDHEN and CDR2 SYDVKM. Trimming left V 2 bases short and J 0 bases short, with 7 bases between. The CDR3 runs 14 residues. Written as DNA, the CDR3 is TGTGCCAGCAGTTTAGGGGGGATGAACACTGAAGCTTTCTTT. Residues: CASSLGGMNTEAFF.

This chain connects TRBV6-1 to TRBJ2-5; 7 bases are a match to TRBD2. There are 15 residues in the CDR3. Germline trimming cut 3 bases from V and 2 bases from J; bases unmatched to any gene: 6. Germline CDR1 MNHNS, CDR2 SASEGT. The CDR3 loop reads CASSDWTRLQETQYF. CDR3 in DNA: TGTGCCAGCAGTGACTGGACTAGGTTGCAAGAGACCCAGTACTTC.